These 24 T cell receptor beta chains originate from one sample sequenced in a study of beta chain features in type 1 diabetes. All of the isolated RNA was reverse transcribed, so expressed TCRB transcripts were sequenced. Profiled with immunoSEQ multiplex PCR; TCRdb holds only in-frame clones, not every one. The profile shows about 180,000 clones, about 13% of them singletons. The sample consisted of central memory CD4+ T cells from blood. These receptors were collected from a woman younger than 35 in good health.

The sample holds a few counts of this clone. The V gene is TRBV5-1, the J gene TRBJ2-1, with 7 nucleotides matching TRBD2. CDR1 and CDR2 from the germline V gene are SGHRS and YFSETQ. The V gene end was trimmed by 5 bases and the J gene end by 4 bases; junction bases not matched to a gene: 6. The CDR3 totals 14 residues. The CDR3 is CASRQRDGYNEQFF. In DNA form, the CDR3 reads TGCGCCAGCAGACAGCGGGATGGATACAATGAGCAGTTCTTC.

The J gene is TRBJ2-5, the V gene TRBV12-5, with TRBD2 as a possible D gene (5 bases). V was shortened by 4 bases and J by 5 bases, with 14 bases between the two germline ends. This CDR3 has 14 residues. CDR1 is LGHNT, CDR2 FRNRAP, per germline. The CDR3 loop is CASGSGNPQETQYF. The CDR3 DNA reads TGTGCTAGTGGTTCGGGAAACCCCCAGGAGACCCAGTACTTC. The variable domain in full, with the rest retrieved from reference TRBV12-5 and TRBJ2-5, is DARVTQTPRHKVTEMGQEVTMRCQPILGHNTVFWYRQTMMQGLELLAYFRNRAPLDDSGMPKDRFSAEMPDATLATLKIQPSEPRDSAVYFCASGSGNPQETQYFGPGTRLLVL.

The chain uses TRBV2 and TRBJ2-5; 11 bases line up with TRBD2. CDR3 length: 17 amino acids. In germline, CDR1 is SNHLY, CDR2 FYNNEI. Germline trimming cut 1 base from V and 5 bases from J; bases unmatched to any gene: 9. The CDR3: CASSEGLLLAGVETQYF. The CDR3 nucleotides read TGTGCCAGCAGTGAAGGTCTATTACTAGCGGGAGTTGAGACCCAGTACTTC.

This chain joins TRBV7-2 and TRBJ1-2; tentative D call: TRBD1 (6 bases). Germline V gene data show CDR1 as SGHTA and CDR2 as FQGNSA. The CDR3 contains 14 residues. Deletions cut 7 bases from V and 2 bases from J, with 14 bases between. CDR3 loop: CASTGQTRNYGYTF. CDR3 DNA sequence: TGTGCCAGCACCGGACAGACTCGGAACTATGGCTACACCTTC.

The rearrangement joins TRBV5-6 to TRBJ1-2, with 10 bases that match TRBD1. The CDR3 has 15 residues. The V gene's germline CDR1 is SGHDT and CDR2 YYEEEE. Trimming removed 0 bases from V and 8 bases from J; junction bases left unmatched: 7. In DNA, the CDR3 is TGTGCCAGCAGCTTGGAGAGACAGGGGGCAGGAGGCTACACCTTC. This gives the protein CASSLERQGAGGYTF.

The CDR3 sequence: CSVGGTVDYGYTF. For the CDR3, the DNA is TGCAGCGTTGGCGGGACGGTCGATTATGGCTACACCTTC. The chain employs TRBV29-1 and TRBJ1-2; possible D gene TRBD1, 5 bases. Looked up from germline, CDR1 is SQVTM and CDR2 is ANQGSEA. Trimming removed 4 bases at V and 5 bases at J, with 14 bases between. This CDR3 spans 13 amino acids.

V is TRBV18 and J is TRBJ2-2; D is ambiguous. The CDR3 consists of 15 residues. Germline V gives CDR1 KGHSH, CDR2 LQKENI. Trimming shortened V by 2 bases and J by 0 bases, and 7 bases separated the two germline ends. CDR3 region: CASSPSSANTGELFF. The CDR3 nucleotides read TGTGCCAGCTCACCATCGTCAGCGAACACCGGGGAGCTGTTTTTT.

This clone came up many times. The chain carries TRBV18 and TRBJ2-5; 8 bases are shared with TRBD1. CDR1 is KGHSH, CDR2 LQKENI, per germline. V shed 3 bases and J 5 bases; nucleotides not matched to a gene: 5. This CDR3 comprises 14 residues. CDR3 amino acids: CASSPGQGPETQYF. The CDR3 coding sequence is TGTGCCAGCTCACCCGGACAGGGTCCGGAGACCCAGTACTTC.

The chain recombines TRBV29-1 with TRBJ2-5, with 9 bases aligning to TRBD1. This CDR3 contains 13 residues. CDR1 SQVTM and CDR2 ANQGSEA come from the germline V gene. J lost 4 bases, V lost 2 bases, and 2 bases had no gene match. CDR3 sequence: CSVEPDRGETQYF. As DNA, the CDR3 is TGCAGCGTTGAACCGGACAGGGGAGAGACCCAGTACTTC.

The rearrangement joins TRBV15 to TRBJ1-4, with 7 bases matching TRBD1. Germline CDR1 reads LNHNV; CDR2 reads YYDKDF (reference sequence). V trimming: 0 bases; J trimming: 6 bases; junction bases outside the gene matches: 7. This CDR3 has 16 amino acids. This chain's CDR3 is CATSRDPPGGYEKLFF. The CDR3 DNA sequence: TGTGCCACCAGCAGAGATCCTCCAGGGGGATATGAAAAACTGTTTTTT.

The CDR3 bases are TGCAGCACACAACCCCTAGAGGCGGCTGCCAAAAACATTCAGTACTTC. Translated: CSTQPLEAAAKNIQYF. The chain carries TRBV29-1 and TRBJ2-4, with D hard to call. Trimming took 8 bases from V and 1 from J, leaving 21 bases between them. Germline V gene sequence: CDR1 SQVTM, CDR2 ANQGSEA. CDR3 length equals 16 residues.

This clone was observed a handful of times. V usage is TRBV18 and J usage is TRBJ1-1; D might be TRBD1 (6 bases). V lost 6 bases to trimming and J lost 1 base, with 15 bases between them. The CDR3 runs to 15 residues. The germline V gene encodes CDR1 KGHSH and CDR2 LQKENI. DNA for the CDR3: TGTGCCAGCTCCCTCGAGAGGACAGCGAACACTGAAGCTTTCTTT. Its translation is CASSLERTANTEAFF.

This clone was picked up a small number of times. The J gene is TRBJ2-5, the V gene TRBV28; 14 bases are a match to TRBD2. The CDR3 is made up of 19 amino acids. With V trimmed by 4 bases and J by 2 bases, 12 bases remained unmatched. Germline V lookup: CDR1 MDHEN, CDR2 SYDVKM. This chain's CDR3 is CASSSSLGLAGAGQETQYF. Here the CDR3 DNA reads TGTGCCAGCAGTTCGTCCCTGGGACTAGCGGGAGCGGGGCAAGAGACCCAGTACTTC.

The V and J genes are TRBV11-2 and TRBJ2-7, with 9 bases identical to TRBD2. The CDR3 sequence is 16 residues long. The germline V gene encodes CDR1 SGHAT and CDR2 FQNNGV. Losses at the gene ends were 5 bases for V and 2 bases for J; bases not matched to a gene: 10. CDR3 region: CASSPTSGRGPYEQYF. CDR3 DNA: TGTGCCAGCAGCCCAACTAGCGGGCGCGGCCCCTACGAGCAGTACTTC.

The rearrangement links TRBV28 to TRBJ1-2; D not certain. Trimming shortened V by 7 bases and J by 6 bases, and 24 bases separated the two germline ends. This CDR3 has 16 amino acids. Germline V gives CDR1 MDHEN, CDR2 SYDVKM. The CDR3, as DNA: TGTGCCAGCACCATCCCCCGTCCGGGTGTGGGAGATGGCTACACCTTC. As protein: CASTIPRPGVGDGYTF.

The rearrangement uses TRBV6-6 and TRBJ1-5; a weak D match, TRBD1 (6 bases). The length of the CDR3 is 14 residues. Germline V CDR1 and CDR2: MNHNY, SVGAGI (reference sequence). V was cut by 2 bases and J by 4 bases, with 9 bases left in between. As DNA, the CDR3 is TGTGCCAGCAGTTACCCAGGGGATAATCAGCCCCAGCATTTT. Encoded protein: CASSYPGDNQPQHF.

As DNA, the CDR3 is TGTGCCAGGGGAGAGGGACTCTATGGCTACACCTTC. Encoded protein: CARGEGLYGYTF. This chain joins TRBV11-2 and TRBJ1-2; D is possibly TRBD1 (5 bases). Germline CDR1 is SGHAT and CDR2 is FQNNGV. This CDR3 is 12 amino acids long. V was clipped by 9 bases and J by 4 bases, with 12 bases between them.

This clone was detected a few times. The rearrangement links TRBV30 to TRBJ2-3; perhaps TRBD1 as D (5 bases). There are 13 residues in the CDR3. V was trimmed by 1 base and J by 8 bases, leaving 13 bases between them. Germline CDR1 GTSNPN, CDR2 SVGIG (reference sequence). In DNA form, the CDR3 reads TGTGCCTGGAGTGGAACCATCCAGGGTACGCAGTATTTT. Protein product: CAWSGTIQGTQYF.

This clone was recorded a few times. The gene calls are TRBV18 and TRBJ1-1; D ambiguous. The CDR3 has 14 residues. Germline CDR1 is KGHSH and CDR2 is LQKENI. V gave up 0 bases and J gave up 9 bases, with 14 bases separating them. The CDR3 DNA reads TGTGCCAGCTCACCACCGATTATCCGGAGTCAAGCTTTCTTT. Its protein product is CASSPPIIRSQAFF.

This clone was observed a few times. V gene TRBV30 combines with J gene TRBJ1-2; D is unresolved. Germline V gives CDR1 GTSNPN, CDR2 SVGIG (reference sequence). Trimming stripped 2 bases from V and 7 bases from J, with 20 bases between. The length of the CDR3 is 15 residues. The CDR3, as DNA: TGTGCCTGGAGTCCTCTGTCGGGCCTCGGGAGTGGCTACACCTTC. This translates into CAWSPLSGLGSGYTF.

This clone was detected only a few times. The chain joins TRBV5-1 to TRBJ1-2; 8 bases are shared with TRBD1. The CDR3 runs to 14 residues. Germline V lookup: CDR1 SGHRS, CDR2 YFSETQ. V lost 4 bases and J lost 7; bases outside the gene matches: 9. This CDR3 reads CASSADRGGGGYTF. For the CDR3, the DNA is TGCGCCAGCAGCGCCGACAGGGGAGGAGGTGGCTACACCTTC.

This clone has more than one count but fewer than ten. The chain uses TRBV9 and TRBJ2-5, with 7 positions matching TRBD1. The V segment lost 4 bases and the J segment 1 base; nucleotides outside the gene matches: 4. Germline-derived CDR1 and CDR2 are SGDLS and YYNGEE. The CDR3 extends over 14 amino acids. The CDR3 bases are TGTGCCAGCAGCTCGCGGACAGGCCAAGAGACCCAGTACTTC. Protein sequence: CASSSRTGQETQYF.

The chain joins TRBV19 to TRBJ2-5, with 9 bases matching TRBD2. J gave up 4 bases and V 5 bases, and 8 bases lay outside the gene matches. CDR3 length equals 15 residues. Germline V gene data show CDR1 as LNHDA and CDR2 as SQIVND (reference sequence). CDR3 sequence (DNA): TGTGCCAGTAGTGCACGTAGCGGGAGTGGAGAGACCCAGTACTTC. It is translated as CASSARSGSGETQYF. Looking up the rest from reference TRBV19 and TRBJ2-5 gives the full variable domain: DGGITQSPKYLFRKEGQNVTLSCEQNLNHDAMYWYRQDPGQGLRLIYYSQIVNDFQKGDIAEGYSVSREKKESFPLTVTSAQKNPTAFYLCASSARSGSGETQYFGPGTRLLVL.

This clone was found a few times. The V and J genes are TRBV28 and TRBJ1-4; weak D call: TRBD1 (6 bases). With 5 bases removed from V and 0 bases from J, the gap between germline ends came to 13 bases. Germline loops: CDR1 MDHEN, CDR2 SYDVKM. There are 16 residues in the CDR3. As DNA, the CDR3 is TGTGCCAGCAGTACACCAGGGGCCGCAACTAATGAAAAACTGTTTTTT. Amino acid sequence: CASSTPGAATNEKLFF.